The sequence of this T cell receptor (beta chain) was determined in a study of cytomegalovirus exposure and HLA in healthy donors. As for the study in general: From about 170 million T cells, an earlier analysis saw roughly 120 million unique TCR beta sequences. Among the roughly 400 genotyped donors, 81% were placed in the Caucasian-associated ancestry cluster. Study-wide results and caveats: The dataset shows that most TCR sequences were rare, while some public TCRs occurred in many donors. TCR beta V- and J-gene trimming, according to a later analysis, was linked to a missense DCLRE1C variant.

About this clone: As yet, its antigen is unknown.

Vbeta (60) and Jbeta (13) primers were used in the PCR. Libraries were prepared by immunoSEQ multiplex PCR; TCRdb keeps only in-frame clonotypes and omits some of them. Among roughly 110,000 clones listed, 77% were seen once. The germline V and J ends were trimmed by 1 base and 0 bases, with 10 bases remaining between them. The V gene's germline CDR1 is LGHNT and CDR2 FRNRAP. There are 16 residues in the CDR3. Material: PBMCs. The chain combines TRBV12-5 with TRBJ1-3; no firm D call. This receptor was identified in a man aged 35 to 55 in good health and CMV-seropositive. CDR3 in amino acids: CASGLGAQVSGNTIYF. In nucleotides, the CDR3 is TGTGCTAGTGGTTTGGGAGCCCAGGTCTCTGGAAACACCATATATTTT. Using reference TRBV12-5 and TRBJ1-3 for the parts outside the CDR3, the full variable domain is DARVTQTPRHKVTEMGQEVTMRCQPILGHNTVFWYRQTMMQGLELLAYFRNRAPLDDSGMPKDRFSAEMPDATLATLKIQPSEPRDSAVYFCASGLGAQVSGNTIYFGEGSWLTVV.